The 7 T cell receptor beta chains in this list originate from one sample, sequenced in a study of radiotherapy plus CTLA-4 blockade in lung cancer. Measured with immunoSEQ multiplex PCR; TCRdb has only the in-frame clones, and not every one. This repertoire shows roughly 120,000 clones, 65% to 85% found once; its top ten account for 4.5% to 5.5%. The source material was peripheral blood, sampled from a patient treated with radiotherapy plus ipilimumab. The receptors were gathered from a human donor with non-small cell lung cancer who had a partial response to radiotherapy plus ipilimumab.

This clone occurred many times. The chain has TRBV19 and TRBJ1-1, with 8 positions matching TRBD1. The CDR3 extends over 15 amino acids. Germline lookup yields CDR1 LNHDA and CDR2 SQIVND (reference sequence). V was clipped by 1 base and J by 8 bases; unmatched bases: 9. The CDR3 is CASSIGTIQGAEAFF. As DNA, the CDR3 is TGTGCCAGTAGTATAGGAACAATTCAGGGGGCGGAAGCTTTCTTT.

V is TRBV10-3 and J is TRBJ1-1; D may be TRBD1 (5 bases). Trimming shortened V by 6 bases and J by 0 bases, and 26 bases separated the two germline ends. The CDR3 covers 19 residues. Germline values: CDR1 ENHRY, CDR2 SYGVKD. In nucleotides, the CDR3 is TGTGCCATCAGGAGCCGGGGGGGACTCTCCGAGGGGTTGAACACTGAAGCTTTCTTT. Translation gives CAIRSRGGLSEGLNTEAFF.

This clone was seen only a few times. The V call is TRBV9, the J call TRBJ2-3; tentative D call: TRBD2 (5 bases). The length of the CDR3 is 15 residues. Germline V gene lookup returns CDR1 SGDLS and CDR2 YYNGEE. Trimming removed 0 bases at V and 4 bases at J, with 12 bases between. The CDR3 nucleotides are TGTGCCAGCAGCGTAGCGGTCGGAGGAGCAGATACGCAGTATTTT. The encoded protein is CASSVAVGGADTQYF.

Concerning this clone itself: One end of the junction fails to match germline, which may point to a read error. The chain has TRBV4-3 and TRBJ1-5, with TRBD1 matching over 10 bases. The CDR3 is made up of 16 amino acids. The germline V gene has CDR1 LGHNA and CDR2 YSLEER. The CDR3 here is CASTQYGTGVNQPQHF. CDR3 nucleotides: TGCGCCAGCACCCAATACGGGACAGGGGTCAATCAGCCCCAGCATTTT.

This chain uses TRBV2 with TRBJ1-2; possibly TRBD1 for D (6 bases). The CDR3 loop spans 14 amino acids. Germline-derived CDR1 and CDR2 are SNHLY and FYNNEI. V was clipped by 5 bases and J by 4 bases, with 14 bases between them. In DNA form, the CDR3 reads TGTGCCAGCAGTCGGGACACCAGCTCCTATGGCTACACCTTC. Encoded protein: CASSRDTSSYGYTF. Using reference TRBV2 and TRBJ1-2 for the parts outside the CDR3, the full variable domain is EPEVTQTPSHQVTQMGQEVILRCVPISNHLYFYWYRQILGQKVEFLVSFYNNEISEKSEIFDDQFSVERPDGSNFTLKIRSTKLEDSAMYFCASSRDTSSYGYTFGSGTRLTVV.

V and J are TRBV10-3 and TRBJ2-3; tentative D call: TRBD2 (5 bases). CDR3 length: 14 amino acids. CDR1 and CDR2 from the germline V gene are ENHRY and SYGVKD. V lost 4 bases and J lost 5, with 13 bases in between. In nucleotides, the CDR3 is TGTGCCATCAGTGGAATCAATGCGGGAGATACGCAGTATTTT. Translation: CAISGINAGDTQYF.

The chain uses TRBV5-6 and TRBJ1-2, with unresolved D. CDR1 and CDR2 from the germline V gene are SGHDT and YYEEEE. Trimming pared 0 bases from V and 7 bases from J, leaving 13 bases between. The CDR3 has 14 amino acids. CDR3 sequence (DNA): TGTGCCAGCAGCTTGGGGAGGTTGTTGGGTGGCTACACCTTC. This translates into CASSLGRLLGGYTF.